This T cell receptor (beta chain) was identified during a study of CD8 T cells in ankylosing spondylitis. TCRdb recomputed calls from the 5' RACE reads with MiXCR, one row per CDR3 protein. The table includes roughly 440,000 distinct CDR3 sequences, 15% to 20% detected once. V dropped 1 base and J dropped 8 bases, with 6 bases sitting between them. This CDR3 is built from 13 residues. Concerning this clonotype itself: Its target is unknown.

General study results and limits: Ankylosing spondylitis blood appeared to be characterized by a TCR beta motif of about 8 highly homologous variants.

The sample comprised blood, either unsorted or a sorted T cell fraction (not recorded which). This sequence originates from a male donor with ankylosing spondylitis. The chain links TRBV12-3 or TRBV12-4 to TRBJ1-6, with unresolved D. This chain's CDR3 is CASSLVSDSPLHF. In nucleotides, the CDR3 is TGTGCCAGCAGTTTAGTATCTGATTCACCCCTCCACTTT.